This T cell receptor (beta chain) comes out of a study of T cell responses to AZD1222 COVID-19 vaccine. This CDR3 region has 15 residues. CDR1 SGHNT and CDR2 YYREEE come from the germline V gene (reference sequence). With 4 bases removed from V and 0 bases from J, the gap between germline ends came to 10 bases. Assay used: immunoSEQ multiplex PCR; TCRdb lists only in-frame clones, some missing. The data contain around 130,000 clones, approximately 92% of them seen just once; the ten biggest clones take up less than 2%. The TCR comes from an adult who received the AZD1222 COVID-19 vaccine. The chain combines TRBV5-4 with TRBJ1-4; D is possibly TRBD1 (6 bases). The sequencing here drew on peripheral blood, taken 28 days after the second AZD1222 dose. Here the CDR3 reads CASSLTGATNEKLFF. The CDR3 DNA reads TGTGCCAGCAGCCTGACAGGAGCAACTAATGAAAAACTGTTTTTT. Combining the CDR3 with reference TRBV5-4 and TRBJ1-4 gives the whole variable domain ETGVTQSPTHLIKTRGQQVTLRCSSQSGHNTVSWYQQALGQGPQFIFQYYREEENGRGNFPPRFSGLQFPNYSSELNVNALELDDSALYLCASSLTGATNEKLFFGSGTQLSVL.